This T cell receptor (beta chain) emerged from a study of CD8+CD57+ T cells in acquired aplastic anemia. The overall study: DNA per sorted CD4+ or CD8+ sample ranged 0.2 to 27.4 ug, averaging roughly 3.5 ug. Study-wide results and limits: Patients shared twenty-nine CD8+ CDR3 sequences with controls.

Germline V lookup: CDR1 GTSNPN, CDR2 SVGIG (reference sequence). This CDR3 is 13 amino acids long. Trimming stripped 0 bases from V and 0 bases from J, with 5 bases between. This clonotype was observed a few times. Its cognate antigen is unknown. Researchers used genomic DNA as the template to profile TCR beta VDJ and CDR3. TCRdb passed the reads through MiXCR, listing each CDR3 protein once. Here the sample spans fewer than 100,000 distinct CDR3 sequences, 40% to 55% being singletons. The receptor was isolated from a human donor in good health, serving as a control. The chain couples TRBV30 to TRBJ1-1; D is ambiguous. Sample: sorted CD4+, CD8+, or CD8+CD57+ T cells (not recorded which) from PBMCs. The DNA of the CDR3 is TGTGCCTGGAGTGTTGCAGTGAACACTGAAGCTTTCTTT. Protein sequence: CAWSVAVNTEAFF.